This TCR beta chain originates from a study of CD8+ T cells in alopecia areata. Study overall: Tofacitinib administration to treated patients was oral, at 5 to 10 mg twice daily.

The length of the CDR3 is 14 residues. Germline loops: CDR1 MNHEY, CDR2 SVGAGI. The trim removed 6 bases at V and 4 bases at J, leaving 8 bases unmatched. Sequencing templates came from extracted RNA that was reverse transcribed into cDNA. Sequencing used immunoSEQ multiplex PCR; TCRdb keeps in-frame clones, though not all of them. The table lists roughly 140,000 clones, more than 45% of them singletons. Concerning this clone: Its specificity is not known.

Findings and caveats of the study: An increase in clonality over normal scalp was evident in lesional scalp, especially alopecia totalis/universalis.

The sequenced sample was CD8+ T cells sorted from blood, obtained at week 0. V gene TRBV6-5 combines with J gene TRBJ1-2, with TRBD1 matching 7 bases. This sequence was found in a human donor with alopecia areata. Here the CDR3 reads CASSLGTELYGYTF. In DNA form, the CDR3 reads TGTGCCAGCAGCCTCGGGACAGAACTCTATGGCTACACCTTC.